Here is one T cell receptor (beta chain) with its context. The V gene lost 8 bases and the J gene lost 1 base, with 16 bases spanning the gap. The CDR3 extends over 15 amino acids. Germline assignment: CDR1 KGHDR and CDR2 SFDVKD. The data stem from a study of blood T cell repertoires in COVID-19. Looking at the study overall: Sites across the United States, Italy and Spain contributed samples from acute and convalescent COVID-19. From T cells, B-cell-depleted T cells, or PBMCs came the material, which was cDNA or gDNA.

Original handling: Researchers report that nucleated cell counts were estimated from reference gene primer amplification. Method: immunoSEQ multiplex PCR; TCRdb's copy keeps in-frame clones and lacks some. V, J and clone size derive from that table, while D and trimming were established from the DNA sequence. The table records about 76,000 clones, 86% of them present only once. The receptor was isolated from a human donor in a cohort sampled during active COVID-19. Sequencing was done on a sample of peripheral blood. This chain connects TRBV24-1 to TRBJ1-1, with D possibly being TRBD1 (5 bases). The CDR3 loop reads CATNNYRKENTEAFF. The CDR3 coding sequence is TGTGCCACCAATAACTACAGGAAAGAGAACACTGAAGCTTTCTTT.